The rows below give T cell receptor beta chains drawn from one sample of a study of T cell clones after liver transplantation. Repertoires were generated with immunoSEQ multiplex PCR, while TCRdb's copy carries only in-frame clones and drops some. The table shows 40,000 to 55,000 clones, with around 84% occurring only once. This material consisted of CD4+ T cells from blood, taken 24 months after liver transplant. The origin of the receptors is a human patient who received a liver transplant. Some T cells could come from the graft donor. Both conserved end residues are part of each CDR3. The order of the fields is V gene, J gene, clone size, D gene, CDR3 protein, CDR3 DNA. The D gene is left open where the match is weak. Some rows mark clone size as missing; the rest say once, few, many or name a class of expanded clone.

TRBV28	TRBJ1-2	once	TRBD1	CASGTHQGANYGYTF	TGTGCCAGCGGAACCCATCAGGGGGCTAACTATGGCTACACCTTC
TRBV5-4	TRBJ2-5	NA	TRBD2	CASSLGGLAGGPQETQYF	TGTGCCAGCAGCTTAGGGGGACTAGCGGGAGGGCCCCAAGAGACCCAGTACTTC
TRBV11-2	TRBJ1-1	NA	NA	CASSLRFSGGVSNTEAFF	TGTGCCAGCAGCTTACGTTTCTCGGGCGGGGTTAGTAACACTGAAGCTTTCTTT
TRBV7-8	TRBJ1-1	NA	TRBD1	CASSFGQGTGTEAFF	TGTGCCAGCAGCTTTGGACAGGGTACGGGCACTGAAGCTTTCTTT
TRBV4-1	TRBJ2-1	NA	NA	CASSQRTARAYNEQFF	TGCGCCAGCAGCCAAAGGACAGCCCGGGCCTACAATGAGCAGTTCTTC
TRBV6-1	TRBJ2-1	NA	TRBD2	CASSGPLTSGKDNEQFF	TGTGCCAGCAGTGGACCCCTGACTAGCGGGAAGGATAATGAGCAGTTCTTC
TRBV7-7	TRBJ2-3	NA	TRBD2	CASSPGLAGADTQYF	TGTGCCAGCAGCCCTGGGCTAGCGGGCGCAGATACGCAGTATTTT
TRBV18	TRBJ2-5	NA	NA	CASSPREETQYF	TGTGCCAGCTCACCCAGAGAAGAGACCCAGTACTTC
TRBV28	TRBJ2-5	once	NA	CASSLVALPQETQYF	TGTGCCAGCAGTTTAGTGGCACTACCCCAAGAGACCCAGTACTTC
TRBV5-6	TRBJ2-7	NA	NA	CASSLFGVGTYEQYF	TGTGCCAGCAGCTTGTTCGGGGTGGGTACCTACGAGCAGTACTTC
TRBV28	TRBJ2-7	NA	TRBD1	CASSPSGQWNEQYF	TGTGCCAGCAGCCCTTCGGGACAGTGGAACGAGCAGTACTTC
TRBV6-1	TRBJ2-1	NA	NA	CASSMPHEQFF	TGTGCCAGCAGTATGCCCCATGAGCAGTTCTTC
TRBV6-1	TRBJ1-5	NA	NA	CASSSGTQPQHF	TGTGCCAGCAGTTCAGGGACGCAGCCCCAGCATTTT
TRBV6-1	TRBJ1-5	NA	NA	CASRGTTSNQPQHF	TGTGCCAGCAGGGGTACAACGAGCAATCAGCCCCAGCATTTT
TRBV19	TRBJ2-1	NA	NA	CASSIDSRQSSYNEQFF	TGTGCCAGTAGTATAGACTCACGACAGAGCTCCTACAATGAGCAGTTCTTC
TRBV14	TRBJ2-7	once	NA	CASSSRRDVRFQYF	TGTGCCAGCAGCTCACGCCGGGACGTACGGTTCCAGTACTTC
TRBV29-1	TRBJ2-5	NA	NA	CSVGNFRGGTETQYF	TGCAGCGTTGGGAACTTCAGGGGTGGTACGGAGACCCAGTACTTC
TRBV9	TRBJ2-2	NA	TRBD1	CASSVVAGGLSANTGELFF	TGTGCCAGCAGCGTAGTGGCAGGGGGCCTCTCCGCGAACACCGGGGAGCTGTTTTTT
TRBV19	TRBJ1-5	NA	TRBD1	CASSTVSGTGYSNQPQHF	TGTGCCAGTAGTACTGTATCGGGGACAGGATATAGCAATCAGCCCCAGCATTTT
TRBV10-1	TRBJ1-5	once	TRBD1	CARRTGCNQPQHF	TGCGCCAGGAGGACAGGGTGCAATCAGCCCCAGCATTTT
TRBV18	TRBJ2-3	few	TRBD2	CASSPLPSGTTSTDTQYF	TGTGCCAGCTCACCACTTCCTAGCGGGACGACTAGCACAGATACGCAGTATTTT
TRBV2	TRBJ1-1	NA	NA	CARVTVGTTGRGMNTEAFF	TGTGCCAGAGTAACCGTCGGGACGACTGGGAGGGGCATGAACACTGAAGCTTTCTTT
TRBV5-1	TRBJ1-1	NA	NA	CASSLVTGTGGTEAFF	TGCGCCAGCAGCTTGGTAACAGGCACCGGCGGCACTGAAGCTTTCTTT
TRBV6-5	TRBJ1-3	NA	NA	CASSRGPAGGNTIYF	TGTGCCAGCAGCAGGGGTCCGGCGGGGGGAAACACCATATATTTT
TRBV5-1	TRBJ1-3	NA	TRBD1	CASSWNGDSRNTIYF	TGCGCCAGCAGCTGGAATGGGGACAGTCGAAACACCATATATTTT
TRBV5-1	TRBJ2-7	once	NA	CASSLKQLGREQYF	TGCGCCAGCAGCTTAAAACAGCTCGGACGCGAGCAGTACTTC
TRBV19	TRBJ2-7	few	TRBD1	CASKGTGSYEQYF	TGTGCCAGTAAGGGGACAGGGTCGTACGAGCAGTACTTC
TRBV7-6	TRBJ2-2	NA	NA	CASRLTWNTGELFF	TGTGCCAGCAGACTAACATGGAACACCGGGGAGCTGTTTTTT
TRBV5-1	TRBJ1-4	NA	NA	CASSLVSTSNEKLFF	TGCGCCAGCAGCTTGGTGAGCACGAGTAATGAAAAACTGTTTTTT
TRBV10-3	TRBJ1-2	NA	NA	CAISEVTKGQSYGYTF	TGTGCCATCAGTGAGGTCACAAAGGGGCAATCCTATGGCTACACCTTC
TRBV5-1	TRBJ2-5	NA	NA	CASSFAGETQYF	TGTGCCAGCAGCTTTGCGGGAGAGACCCAGTACTTC
TRBV11-1	TRBJ2-1	NA	NA	CASSLGLAVSEQFF	TGTGCCAGCAGCTTAGGGCTAGCTGTGAGTGAGCAGTTCTTC
TRBV5-1	TRBJ2-1	NA	NA	CASRPRQYNEQFF	TGCGCCAGCAGGCCAAGGCAGTACAATGAGCAGTTCTTC
TRBV7-2	TRBJ1-5	NA	NA	CASSLGGQGLYSNQPQHF	TGTGCCAGCAGCTTGGGGGGCCAGGGACTCTATAGCAATCAGCCCCAGCATTTT
TRBV28	TRBJ2-2	NA	NA	CASTPPRYTGELFF	TGTGCCAGCACTCCTCCTCGGTACACCGGGGAGCTGTTTTTT
TRBV25-1	TRBJ1-2	NA	NA	CASSERVQDGYTF	TGTGCCAGCAGTGAACGTGTCCAGGATGGCTACACCTTC
TRBV5-1	TRBJ2-2	NA	NA	CASSPKNTGELFF	TGCGCCAGCAGCCCCAAGAACACCGGGGAGCTGTTTTTT
TRBV29-1	TRBJ2-3	NA	NA	CSVQDTDTQYF	TGCAGCGTCCAGGACACAGATACGCAGTATTTT
TRBV5-4	TRBJ1-4	once	TRBD1	CASSLGQEQKLFF	TGTGCCAGCAGCCTGGGACAGGAACAAAAACTGTTTTTT
TRBV6-4	TRBJ2-1	NA	NA	CASSKEAESYNEQFF	TGTGCCAGCAGTAAAGAAGCGGAATCATACAATGAGCAGTTCTTC
TRBV20-1	TRBJ2-7	NA	NA	CSASKGYEQYF	TGCAGTGCTAGTAAGGGTTACGAGCAGTACTTC
TRBV2	TRBJ2-7	NA	TRBD1	CASRSGTVYEQYF	TGTGCCAGCAGAAGTGGGACAGTATACGAGCAGTACTTC
TRBV28	TRBJ1-1	NA	NA	CASSWRGSGSEAFF	TGTGCCAGCAGTTGGCGGGGCTCCGGGTCTGAAGCTTTCTTT
TRBV30	TRBJ2-7	NA	TRBD2	CAWRPAGGPYEQYF	TGTGCCTGGAGGCCAGCGGGAGGGCCTTACGAGCAGTACTTC
TRBV5-1	TRBJ2-5	NA	NA	CASSLAKETQYF	TGCGCCAGCAGCTTGGCGAAAGAGACCCAGTACTTC
TRBV7-7	TRBJ1-1	NA	NA	CASSRIGAENTEAFF	TGTGCCAGCAGCCGAATAGGGGCGGAGAACACTGAAGCTTTCTTT
TRBV29-1	TRBJ2-7	NA	TRBD1	CSVGQVSYEQYF	TGCAGCGTGGGACAGGTCTCCTACGAGCAGTACTTC
TRBV23-1	TRBJ2-7	NA	NA	CASSYYWDRLRYF	TGCGCCAGCAGTTACTACTGGGACCGCCTGAGGTACTTC
TRBV5-6	TRBJ2-2	NA	TRBD2	CASSRNSGRVGELFF	TGTGCCAGCAGCCGAAACTCAGGGAGGGTCGGGGAGCTGTTTTTT
TRBV9	TRBJ2-1	NA	NA	CASTLKEGASYNEQFF	TGTGCCAGCACCCTTAAGGAAGGGGCTTCATACAATGAGCAGTTCTTC
TRBV2	TRBJ2-7	NA	TRBD1	CASRERQGSVREQYF	TGTGCCAGCAGGGAAAGACAGGGGTCGGTTCGCGAGCAGTACTTC
TRBV6-6	TRBJ2-3	once	NA	CASIGNWGDTQYF	TGTGCCAGCATCGGGAACTGGGGAGATACGCAGTATTTT
TRBV9	TRBJ2-1	NA	TRBD2	CASSLTSGGYNEQFF	TGTGCCAGCAGCCTTACTAGCGGGGGCTACAATGAGCAGTTCTTC
TRBV28	TRBJ1-5	NA	NA	CASSLPKRQDGNQPQHF	TGTGCCAGCAGTTTACCGAAAAGACAGGACGGCAATCAGCCCCAGCATTTT
TRBV6-5	TRBJ2-1	NA	NA	CASSYPRIPWNEQFF	TGTGCCAGCAGTTACCCACGGATCCCCTGGAATGAGCAGTTCTTC
TRBV5-1	TRBJ1-4	NA	NA	CASSSTATNEKLFF	TGCGCCAGCAGCTCCACGGCCACTAATGAAAAACTGTTTTTT
TRBV7-7	TRBJ2-5	few	TRBD1	CASKGQGAVETQYF	TGTGCCAGTAAGGGACAGGGGGCCGTCGAGACCCAGTACTTC
TRBV6-1	TRBJ2-7	NA	NA	CASSYEVISYEQYF	TGTGCCAGCAGTTATGAAGTAATCTCCTACGAGCAGTACTTC